This T cell receptor beta chain was documented in a study of cytomegalovirus exposure and HLA in healthy donors. 13 Jbeta primers and 60 Vbeta primers were used for the PCR. Repertoires were generated with immunoSEQ multiplex PCR, while TCRdb's copy carries only in-frame clones and drops some. This sample carries around 82,000 clones, around 76% of them seen once, and the ten largest clones take 4.5% to 7%. This clonotype was obtained from a male donor in good health and CMV-seropositive. Sequenced sample: PBMCs.

Here the CDR3 DNA reads TGCGCCAGCAGCCGCCGGGACACAAGCTCCTACGAGCAGTACTTC. Amino acids: CASSRRDTSSYEQYF. The chain joins TRBV4-1 to TRBJ2-7; maybe TRBD1 (6 bases). The CDR3 runs 15 residues. Per germline, CDR1 MGHRA and CDR2 YSYEKL. V was shortened by 4 bases and J by 0 bases, with 13 bases between the two germline ends.